Sequencing of this TCR beta chain was carried out in a study of T cell repertoires in cytomegalovirus infection. CDR3 length: 16 residues. Deletions cut 7 bases from V and 5 bases from J, with 20 bases between. Germline V gives CDR1 MDHEN, CDR2 SYDVKM. MiXCR, applied by TCRdb to the reads, yields one record per CDR3 protein. The table lists 150,000 to 200,000 distinct CDR3 sequences, 17% of them singletons. The source of this sequence is a human donor in good health (CMV status not recorded). Some clones in this sample may be carry-over from other donors' samples. The specimen was CD8+ T cells from PBMCs. The chain combines TRBV28 with TRBJ1-4; a weak D match, TRBD1 (5 bases). Here the CDR3 DNA reads TGTGCCAGCACTCCCCCCCAGAGTGGGGGAAATGAAAAACTGTTTTTT. Amino acids: CASTPPQSGGNEKLFF.